These T cell receptor beta chains were read from a single sample in a study of shared clonotypes between healthy human individuals. This table comes from immunoSEQ multiplex PCR, and its TCRdb copy is limited to in-frame clones, with some not included. The data show about 2.1 million clones, 93% seen once. The sequencing input was naive CD8+ T cells from PBMCs. Source of these receptors: a man between 18 and 29 years old in good health. Some clones in this sample may be carry-over from other donors' samples. Both conserved end residues are part of each CDR3. D genes are given only for firm matches. Size is omitted from some rows. Given values are once, few, many or a class for expanded clones.

abundance: NA
v_gene: TRBV4-2
j_gene: TRBJ2-7
d_gene: TRBD1
CDR3nt: TGTGCCAGCAGCCTGCCCGGGACAGGGTCCTACGAGCAGTACTTC
CDR3aa: CASSLPGTGSYEQYF

abundance: few
v_gene: TRBV6-5
j_gene: TRBJ1-1
d_gene: TRBD1
CDR3nt: TGTGCCAGCAGTTACGACAGGGGGAGGAACACTGAAGCTTTCTTT
CDR3aa: CASSYDRGRNTEAFF

abundance: NA
v_gene: TRBV7-8
j_gene: TRBJ2-3
d_gene: NA
CDR3nt: TGTGCCAGCAGCTCGTTCCGGGGACAAACAGATACGCAGTATTTT
CDR3aa: CASSSFRGQTDTQYF

abundance: few
v_gene: TRBV7-6
j_gene: TRBJ1-5
d_gene: NA
CDR3nt: TGTGCCAGCAGCTTATCGGACGGTAGCAATCAGCCCCAGCATTTT
CDR3aa: CASSLSDGSNQPQHF

abundance: NA
v_gene: TRBV6-1
j_gene: TRBJ2-3
d_gene: TRBD2
CDR3nt: TGTGCCAGCAGTGAAATTGGAGCGGGAGGCCTCTTTAGCACAGATACGCAGTATTTT
CDR3aa: CASSEIGAGGLFSTDTQYF

abundance: NA
v_gene: TRBV7-9
j_gene: TRBJ1-3
d_gene: NA
CDR3nt: TGTGCCAGCAGCCCTGCCCCCCGACCCTCTGGAAACACCATATATTTT
CDR3aa: CASSPAPRPSGNTIYF

abundance: NA
v_gene: TRBV6-1
j_gene: TRBJ1-1
d_gene: NA
CDR3nt: TGTGCCAGCAGAAAGACATTCAACACTGAAGCTTTCTTT
CDR3aa: CASRKTFNTEAFF

abundance: NA
v_gene: TRBV19
j_gene: TRBJ1-5
d_gene: NA
CDR3nt: TGTGCCAGTAGTCTCATCTACGGGGGCAATGATCAGCCCCAGCATTTT
CDR3aa: CASSLIYGGNDQPQHF

abundance: NA
v_gene: TRBV27
j_gene: TRBJ2-7
d_gene: NA
CDR3nt: TGTGCCAGCAGTTTACAACAGGGCGCCTACGAGCAGTACTTC
CDR3aa: CASSLQQGAYEQYF

abundance: once
v_gene: TRBV28
j_gene: TRBJ2-1
d_gene: TRBD2
CDR3nt: TGTGCCAGCAGTACAGCCATTGTGTCTAGCGGGAGGAACAATGAGCAGTTCTTC
CDR3aa: CASSTAIVSSGRNNEQFF

abundance: NA
v_gene: TRBV29-1
j_gene: TRBJ2-3
d_gene: TRBD2
CDR3nt: TGCAGCGTTGTCGGGCTAGCGGGATCAGGAGATACGCAGTATTTT
CDR3aa: CSVVGLAGSGDTQYF

abundance: NA
v_gene: TRBV29-1
j_gene: TRBJ2-7
d_gene: TRBD2
CDR3nt: TGCAGCGTTGAAGTGTGGACTAGCGGGCCCGCAGAATACTCCTACGAGCAGTACTTC
CDR3aa: CSVEVWTSGPAEYSYEQYF

abundance: NA
v_gene: TRBV14
j_gene: TRBJ2-7
d_gene: TRBD1
CDR3nt: TGTGCCAGCAGCCCCCTAGGGACAGGGGGAAACGAGCAGTACTTC
CDR3aa: CASSPLGTGGNEQYF

abundance: once
v_gene: TRBV2
j_gene: TRBJ1-3
d_gene: NA
CDR3nt: TGTGCCAGCAGTGATCCCTCGGTTCCCGGAAACACCATATATTTT
CDR3aa: CASSDPSVPGNTIYF

abundance: NA
v_gene: TRBV10-2
j_gene: TRBJ1-4
d_gene: NA
CDR3nt: TGCGCCAGCAGCCAAAGGACCGATAATGAAAAACTGTTTTTT
CDR3aa: CASSQRTDNEKLFF

abundance: NA
v_gene: TRBV9
j_gene: TRBJ1-3
d_gene: NA
CDR3nt: TGTGCCAGCAGCGTGCAGGGAAACACCATATATTTT
CDR3aa: CASSVQGNTIYF

abundance: NA
v_gene: TRBV4-3
j_gene: TRBJ2-7
d_gene: TRBD2
CDR3nt: TGCGCCAGCAGCCAGTCCCGGACTAGCGGGGACTACGAGCAGTACTTC
CDR3aa: CASSQSRTSGDYEQYF

abundance: NA
v_gene: TRBV28
j_gene: TRBJ2-3
d_gene: NA
CDR3nt: TGTGCCAGCAGTTTTGGGAGCACAGATACGCAGTATTTT
CDR3aa: CASSFGSTDTQYF

abundance: NA
v_gene: TRBV28
j_gene: TRBJ1-2
d_gene: TRBD1
CDR3nt: TGTGCCAGCAGTTTGGGACAGGGTCTGGACTATGGCTACACCTTC
CDR3aa: CASSLGQGLDYGYTF

abundance: NA
v_gene: TRBV7-9
j_gene: TRBJ2-2
d_gene: NA
CDR3nt: TGTGCCAGCAGCTTAGCGCCCGGAATCGGAACCGGGGAGCTGTTTTTT
CDR3aa: CASSLAPGIGTGELFF

abundance: NA
v_gene: TRBV14
j_gene: TRBJ2-5
d_gene: TRBD2
CDR3nt: TGTGCCAGCAGCCAAGGTAGAGCGGGAGTCAGAAAGACCCAGTACTTC
CDR3aa: CASSQGRAGVRKTQYF

abundance: NA
v_gene: TRBV27
j_gene: TRBJ2-1
d_gene: NA
CDR3nt: TGTGCCAGCCACGGGGTGGGGCAGGGGCTGGATGAGCAGTTCTTC
CDR3aa: CASHGVGQGLDEQFF

abundance: NA
v_gene: TRBV7-9
j_gene: TRBJ2-5
d_gene: NA
CDR3nt: TGTGCCAGCAGCCCCGGAGGGGGAGAGACCCAGTACTTC
CDR3aa: CASSPGGGETQYF

abundance: NA
v_gene: TRBV11-2
j_gene: TRBJ2-7
d_gene: TRBD2
CDR3nt: TGTGCCAGCAGCTTAGGGGCTAGCGGGAGGATTTACGAGCAGTACTTC
CDR3aa: CASSLGASGRIYEQYF

abundance: NA
v_gene: TRBV4-1
j_gene: TRBJ1-1
d_gene: NA
CDR3nt: TGCGCCAGCAGCTCAATCGGGGACACTGAAGCTTTCTTT
CDR3aa: CASSSIGDTEAFF

abundance: NA
v_gene: TRBV13
j_gene: TRBJ2-3
d_gene: NA
CDR3nt: TGTGCCAGCAGTTCACGGACAGCCACAGATACGCAGTATTTT
CDR3aa: CASSSRTATDTQYF

abundance: NA
v_gene: TRBV29-1
j_gene: TRBJ2-1
d_gene: NA
CDR3nt: TGCAGCGTTGAATTCTACAATGAGCAGTTCTTC
CDR3aa: CSVEFYNEQFF

abundance: NA
v_gene: TRBV2
j_gene: TRBJ1-3
d_gene: NA
CDR3nt: TGTGCCAGCAGTGGGCCAGAGGGAAACACCATATATTTT
CDR3aa: CASSGPEGNTIYF

abundance: once
v_gene: TRBV25-1
j_gene: TRBJ2-1
d_gene: TRBD1
CDR3nt: TGTGCCAGCCTACTCGGGACAGGGGTGGATGAGCAGTTCTTC
CDR3aa: CASLLGTGVDEQFF

abundance: once
v_gene: TRBV4-3
j_gene: TRBJ2-1
d_gene: NA
CDR3nt: TGCGCCAGCAGCTCCGACCTCGGAGGGAATGAGCAGTTCTTC
CDR3aa: CASSSDLGGNEQFF

abundance: NA
v_gene: TRBV10-3
j_gene: TRBJ1-2
d_gene: NA
CDR3nt: TGTGCCATCAGATTCGGGAATGGCGGCTACACCTTC
CDR3aa: CAIRFGNGGYTF

abundance: NA
v_gene: TRBV30
j_gene: TRBJ2-7
d_gene: NA
CDR3nt: TGTGCCTGGAGCGACAGCCTCTACGAGCAGTACTTC
CDR3aa: CAWSDSLYEQYF

abundance: NA
v_gene: TRBV4-1
j_gene: TRBJ2-1
d_gene: NA
CDR3nt: TGCGCCAGCAGCCAAGAGAACGGTTACAATGAGCAGTTCTTC
CDR3aa: CASSQENGYNEQFF

abundance: NA
v_gene: TRBV7-9
j_gene: TRBJ2-1
d_gene: NA
CDR3nt: TGTGCCAGCAGACACCTTCGCTCCTACAATGAGCAGTTCTTC
CDR3aa: CASRHLRSYNEQFF

abundance: NA
v_gene: TRBV10-2
j_gene: TRBJ1-1
d_gene: NA
CDR3nt: TGCGCCAGCAGTGCGGGTAGAACCACTGAAGCTTTCTTT
CDR3aa: CASSAGRTTEAFF

abundance: NA
v_gene: TRBV27
j_gene: TRBJ2-1
d_gene: TRBD1
CDR3nt: TGTGCCAGCAGTTCCGACAGGGTCTCCTACAATGAGCAGTTCTTC
CDR3aa: CASSSDRVSYNEQFF

abundance: NA
v_gene: TRBV6-4
j_gene: TRBJ1-5
d_gene: NA
CDR3nt: TGTGCCAGCAGGAGAAGGGTAAGTGGCAATCAGCCCCAGCATTTT
CDR3aa: CASRRRVSGNQPQHF

abundance: NA
v_gene: TRBV12-5
j_gene: TRBJ1-1
d_gene: TRBD1
CDR3nt: TGTGCTAGTGGTTTGGCACCCCCGACAGGGATGATGAACACTGAAGCTTTCTTT
CDR3aa: CASGLAPPTGMMNTEAFF

abundance: NA
v_gene: TRBV29-1
j_gene: TRBJ2-1
d_gene: NA
CDR3nt: TGCAGCGTTTGGGACGGCTACAATGAGCAGTTCTTC
CDR3aa: CSVWDGYNEQFF

abundance: NA
v_gene: TRBV6-1
j_gene: TRBJ2-7
d_gene: NA
CDR3nt: TGTGCCAGCACGGTTGTCCTCAACTACGAGCAGTACTTC
CDR3aa: CASTVVLNYEQYF

abundance: once
v_gene: TRBV13
j_gene: TRBJ2-1
d_gene: TRBD1
CDR3nt: TGTGCCAGCAGCTTCCAAGGGACAGTAAACAATGAGCAGTTCTTC
CDR3aa: CASSFQGTVNNEQFF

abundance: once
v_gene: TRBV7-9
j_gene: TRBJ2-1
d_gene: TRBD2
CDR3nt: TGTGCCAGCAGCTTGGTCGCGGGAGGGCCGGGAAATGAGCAGTTCTTC
CDR3aa: CASSLVAGGPGNEQFF

abundance: NA
v_gene: TRBV1
j_gene: TRBJ2-7
d_gene: NA
CDR3nt: TGCACCAGCAGCCAGGGGGGGCTAGCGGGCGACTTCGCCTACGAGCAGTACTTC
CDR3aa: CTSSQGGLAGDFAYEQYF

abundance: NA
v_gene: TRBV10-2
j_gene: TRBJ1-1
d_gene: NA
CDR3nt: TGCGCCAGCAGTCTTCCAGGGAGCCTCTCTGAAGCTTTCTTT
CDR3aa: CASSLPGSLSEAFF